This T cell receptor beta chain stems from a study of T cells in Graves' hyperthyroidism and ophthalmopathy. From RNA transcripts, TCR beta CDR3 regions were amplified. HTBI primers were the set used in a first-round RT-PCR of the TCR CDR3. Using its own MiXCR run on the multiplex PCR reads, TCRdb lists one record per CDR3 protein. This table has approximately 590,000 distinct CDR3 sequences, 15% to 19% appearing once. J lost 3 bases, V lost 7 bases, and 9 bases had no gene match. Germline V gene sequence: CDR1 MNHEY, CDR2 SVGEGT. The CDR3 extends over 14 amino acids. This sequence was found in a woman aged 30 to 39 with Graves' hyperthyroidism. The material sequenced was blood. The rearrangement links TRBV6-2 or TRBV6-3 to TRBJ2-7, with TRBD1 identical over 7 bases. The CDR3 spells CASKRDRLLYEQYF. The CDR3 coding sequence is TGTGCCAGCAAGAGGGACAGACTCCTCTACGAGCAGTACTTC.